What follows is one T cell receptor (beta chain) and its context. The specificity of this receptor is unknown. No base quality information exists; no much larger clone differs at one position. The CDR3 runs 14 amino acids, cysteine and phenylalanine included. The kept DNA is CDR3 alone, 42 bases in frame from the first base. For CDR1 and CDR2, the germline V gene (reference sequence) lists DFQATT and SNEGSKA. Clipping removes 3 bases from V and 8 bases from J, with 6 as the unmatched junction base count. This record comes from a study of T cell responses to AZD1222 COVID-19 vaccine (dated by TCRdb to 2020 to 2022). Regarding the study in general: AZD1222 recipients given second doses at about 4 weeks or at about 12 weeks were pooled, since spike-specific TCR depth and breadth were not found to differ between the two schedules. A total of approximately 230 trial participants underwent TCR sequencing, of whom some 210 received two doses of AZD1222 and about 25 received two doses of the MenACWY control vaccine. Trial participants were enrolled into age subgroups of 18-55, 56-69 and 70-plus years, which contained about 150, 27 and 61 TCR-sequenced participants, respectively.

The time point tag for this specimen amounts to: baseline before first vaccination. Samples from vaccinated people were obtained from the UK trials COV001 and COV002, which included a single-blind randomized controlled phase 2/3 trial of AZD1222 (ChAdOx1 nCoV-19) in healthy adults. For TCRbeta chain sequencing, PBMC samples from trial participants were taken at day 0 and at day 28 after the second dose. The CDR3 regions of human TCRbeta chains were subjected to immunosequencing. Processing in the source paper ran as follows. TCRs in the repertoires were compared against a reference library of SARS-CoV-2-specific TCRs that had been generated with the MIRA antigen-specificity platform. Breadth was defined as the fraction of unique TCRs that were SARS-CoV-2-associated, and depth was defined as the fraction of total T cells that were SARS-CoV-2-associated. Using the MIRA data, every spike-specific TCR was mapped to the spike region that the TCR reacted to and assigned to either a CD4 or a CD8 class. Log10-transformed breadth and depth values were compared by one-way ANOVA with Sidak's multiple comparisons tests. TCRdb re-hosts the immuneACCESS table, in-frame sequences only. Its copies lack some clones; in the studies checked, an unresolved V gene accounts for under half of them, and the cause for the rest is not known. V, J and clone size reflect that table, while D and trimming were determined from the DNA. The sample yields around 120,000 clones; less than 95% were counted once. Roughly 7.8% of the sample goes to the ten largest clones.

Here is what the overall study found, with its caveats: The 56-69-year group was small, and its depth increase did not reach significance, likely because of low power. Conclusions about previously exposed vaccinees were limited because only 5 or 6 AZD1222 recipients were SARS-CoV-2 seropositive at baseline. A significant rise in spike-specific TCR breadth and depth was observed after two AZD1222 doses relative to day 0 and relative to MenACWY recipients. No day 14 peak-response samples were available, so repertoires were characterized only after the peak T cell response. Epitopes outside the regions mutated in the B.1.351 and B.1.1.7 variants were reportedly recognized by nearly half of the unique spike-specific TCRs. Participants were mostly white British, with more females than males. The authors suggested clonal diversity may have been underestimated. The whole spike protein was spanned by vaccine-associated CD4 TCRs, and dominant responses were seen in regions 160-218 and 743-854.

This TCR was recovered from an adult in good health. Here the chain combines TRBV20-1 and TRBJ1-5; TRBD1 agrees with 11 junctional bases. The source material was peripheral blood, sampled on day 0 of AZD1222 vaccination. The nucleotides are TGCAGTGCTAGTGAAGGGACAGGGGGGAAGCCCCAGCATTTT. Its product reads: CSASEGTGGKPQHF.